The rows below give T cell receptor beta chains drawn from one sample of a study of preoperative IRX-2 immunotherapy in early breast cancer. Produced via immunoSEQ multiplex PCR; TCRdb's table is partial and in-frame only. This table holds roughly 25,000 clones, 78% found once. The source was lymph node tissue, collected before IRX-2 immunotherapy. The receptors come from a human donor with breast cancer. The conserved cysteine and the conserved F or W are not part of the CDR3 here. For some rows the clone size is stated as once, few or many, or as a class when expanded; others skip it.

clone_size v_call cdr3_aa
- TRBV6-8 ASNRQAGASEQY
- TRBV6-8 ASKYDRLGNNSPLH
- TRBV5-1 ASSFSQGKNIQY
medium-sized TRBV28 ASSLSTTGRKLF
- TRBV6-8 ASSVSGQGSFYEQY
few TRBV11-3 ASSAAEPSEYNEQF
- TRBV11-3 ASSLVGGVTGELF
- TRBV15 ATSRGVPGDKYEQY
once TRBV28 ASTRGQNTEAF
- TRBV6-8 ASTYRTGEGTLGSNQPQH
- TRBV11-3 ASSRDVGIYNEQF
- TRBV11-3 ASSPIRGSYTEAF
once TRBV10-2 ASNRHHSNQPQH
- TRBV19 ASSVLEWGQSNTEAF
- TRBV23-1 ASSQDRVREQF
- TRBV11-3 ASSLGGFMGDADTQY
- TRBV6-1 ASSEAGTSGSTDTQY
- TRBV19 ASSGGWSNQPQH
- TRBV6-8 ASSYRDTNYGYT
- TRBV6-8 ASSYSHKGGGNSPLH
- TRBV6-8 ASSYRPMSSYNSPLH
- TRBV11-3 ASSPADRYYEQY
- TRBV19 ASSITANNEKLF
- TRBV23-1 ASSLEQGRGYT
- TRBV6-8 ASSSGPQGYT
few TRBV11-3 ASSLPSGDRSNEKLF
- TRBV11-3 ASSLGLQGAPSPLH